This entry features one TCR beta chain sequence. The antigen remains undetermined. This entry belongs to a study of spatial heterogeneity in lung cancer. General observations from the study: Whereas they appeared in blood less at follow-up, ubiquitous expanded tumor TCRs appeared there more at resection.

Time point indicated: sample taken at primary tumor resection. Whole RNA obtained from tumor, nontumor lung or frozen PBMC underwent sequencing without sorting. TCRdb reanalysed the 5' RACE reads using MiXCR and keeps one entry per CDR3 protein. The sample yields approximately 44,000 distinct CDR3 sequences, roughly 13% seen once. The germline V gene has CDR1 MGHRA and CDR2 YSYEKL. This CDR3 has 16 residues. Trimming cost V 0 bases and J 5 bases, with 14 bases left between them. This TCR came from a male donor with early-stage non-small cell lung cancer. The specimen was PBMCs, collected at surgery. J is TRBJ1-5 and V is TRBV4-1; maybe TRBD1 (6 bases). CDR3 bases: TGCGCCAGCAGCCAAGATTTTACAGGGCGTCATCAGCCCCAGCATTTT. Encoded protein: CASSQDFTGRHQPQHF.